A single sample is the source of the 9 T cell receptor beta chains below, sequenced in a study of graft-versus-host responses after intestinal transplantation (dated by TCRdb to the early 2020s). The sample's time point label, decoded: cells obtained before transplantation from donor or recipient. No antigen has been assigned to these receptors. Receptor amplification or capture employed the immunoSEQ multiplex PCR assay. TCRdb provides this immuneACCESS table in a form limited to in-frame rearrangements. Some clones are lacking; in checked studies, under half of them reflect an unresolved V gene, and why the rest are absent is not known. The sample table contains more than 95,000 clones; only one count was recorded for roughly 90% of them. The top ten clones comprise over 0.8% of the sample. Material: unstimulated CD4+ T cells sorted from spleen or lymph node cells, obtained before intestinal transplant. The receptors were gathered from a human donor who received an intestinal transplant.

The genes are TRBV2 and TRBJ2-5; 9 nucleotides match TRBD1. The trim removed 8 bases at V and 5 bases at J, leaving 6 bases unmatched. The germline V gene encodes CDR1 SNHLY and CDR2 FYNNEI. The CDR3 is 13 residues long. The CDR3 DNA is TGTGCCAGCCAAACAGGGGGCAGGGAGACCCAGTACTTC. This encodes CASQTGGRETQYF.

The V call is TRBV2, the J call TRBJ2-7, with D perhaps matching TRBD1 or TRBD2 (6 bases each). The CDR3 runs to 14 residues. Germline CDR1 reads SNHLY; CDR2 reads FYNNEI. V dropped 8 bases and J dropped 3 bases, with 17 bases sitting between them. The CDR3 here is CASAWRGVGYEQYF. The CDR3 nucleotides read TGTGCCAGCGCCTGGAGGGGGGTTGGCTACGAGCAGTACTTC.

J is TRBJ2-2 and V is TRBV5-6; TRBD1 is a possible D gene (6 bases). V was pared by 0 bases and J by 5 bases, with 8 bases between. Germline CDR1 and CDR2: SGHDT and YYEEEE. CDR3 length: 14 amino acids. CDR3 DNA: TGTGCCAGCAGCTTGGGAGGGGGTACCGGGGAGCTGTTTTTT. This encodes CASSLGGGTGELFF.

The chain carries TRBV27 and TRBJ2-5, with TRBD2 matching 9 bases. The germline V gene encodes CDR1 MNHEY and CDR2 SMNVEV (reference sequence). This CDR3 is built from 18 residues. Germline trimming cut 1 base from V and 5 bases from J; bases unmatched to any gene: 14. This chain's CDR3 is CASSLYPLREGRGETQYF. CDR3 sequence (DNA): TGTGCCAGCAGTTTATATCCCTTGCGGGAGGGCCGGGGGGAGACCCAGTACTTC.

The genes are TRBV6-5 and TRBJ2-3; D remains unclear. CDR1 is MNHEY, CDR2 SVGAGI, per germline. The CDR3 contains 12 residues. V lost 6 bases, J lost 4 bases, and 8 bases lay in between. CDR3 sequence reads: CASRHGPDTQYF. The CDR3 bases are TGTGCCAGCAGGCATGGCCCAGATACGCAGTATTTT.

This chain connects TRBV15 to TRBJ2-1; 7 bases align to TRBD2. V lost 2 bases, J lost 1 base, and 2 bases stayed unmatched. Germline CDR1 is LNHNV and CDR2 is YYDKDF (reference sequence). There are 15 residues in the CDR3. The CDR3 nucleotides are TGTGCCACCAGCAGAACCGGGGGGTCCTACAATGAGCAGTTCTTC. It translates to CATSRTGGSYNEQFF.

J is TRBJ1-1 and V is TRBV6-1; no reliable D call. CDR1 is MNHNS and CDR2 is SASEGT in the germline V gene. V lost 5 bases and J lost 5, with 12 bases in between. There are 13 residues in the CDR3. CDR3 nucleotide sequence: TGTGCCAGCAGTTATCGGGGAGAGACTGAAGCTTTCTTT. The encoded protein is CASSYRGETEAFF.

The J gene is TRBJ1-2, the V gene TRBV28; a possible D gene is TRBD1 (6 bases). The CDR3 loop spans 18 amino acids. Germline CDR1 reads MDHEN; CDR2 reads SYDVKM. The ends were cut back, 6 bases at V and 4 bases at J, with 27 bases in the middle. Here the CDR3 DNA reads TGTGCCAGCAGACCCACCCTTGGTGGGGGCGCCTTAGGCTATGGCTACACCTTC. Encoded protein: CASRPTLGGGALGYGYTF.

This sequence joins TRBV5-1 and TRBJ2-2, with TRBD2 identical over 7 bases. Trimming at V came to 5 bases and at J to 2 bases, leaving 6 bases not matched to a gene. The CDR3 is 15 residues long. Germline loops: CDR1 SGHRS, CDR2 YFSETQ. CDR3 nucleotides: TGCGCCAGCAGTTTACGGGAGGATAACACCGGGGAGCTGTTTTTT. Encoded protein: CASSLREDNTGELFF.